The 25 T cell receptor beta chains reported below all come from one sample, sequenced in a study of cytomegalovirus exposure and HLA in healthy donors. The PCR made use of 60 Vbeta and 13 Jbeta primers. The repertoire was sequenced with immunoSEQ multiplex PCR; TCRdb's copy has only in-frame clones and lacks some. The sample yields 150,000 or so clones, about 80% seen once. Sequences were obtained from PBMCs. The receptor source for this set is a woman in her thirties or forties in good health and CMV-seronegative.

This rearrangement joins TRBV30 to TRBJ1-1; D remains ambiguous. With 6 bases removed from V and 0 bases from J, the gap between germline ends came to 11 bases. The CDR3 contains 13 residues. CDR1 GTSNPN and CDR2 SVGIG come from the germline V gene (reference sequence). CDR3 nucleotide sequence: TGTGCCTGCAAGGACTGGCTGAACACTGAAGCTTTCTTT. Translating it yields CACKDWLNTEAFF.

V is TRBV18 and J is TRBJ2-1, with 11 bases fitting TRBD2. V was clipped by 2 bases and J by 8 bases; unmatched bases: 11. The CDR3 loop spans 17 amino acids. Germline lookup yields CDR1 KGHSH and CDR2 LQKENI. CDR3 loop: CASSPGLAGGSVDEQFF. The CDR3 DNA follows: TGTGCCAGCTCACCAGGCCTAGCGGGAGGTTCTGTAGATGAGCAGTTCTTC.

The V and J genes are TRBV11-3 and TRBJ2-6, with TRBD1 as a possible D gene (6 bases). V was cut by 6 bases and J by 0 bases, with 9 bases left in between. This CDR3 contains 15 residues. From germline, CDR1 is SGHNT and CDR2 YENEEA. The CDR3 region is CASRSTGSGANVLTF. The CDR3 bases are TGTGCCAGCAGATCGACAGGCTCTGGGGCCAACGTCCTGACTTTC.

CDR3: CASSPGTGRRNTEAFF. As DNA, the CDR3 is TGTGCCAGCAGCCCCGGGACAGGGCGGAGGAACACTGAAGCTTTCTTT. J is TRBJ1-1 and V is TRBV5-6; 9 bases fit TRBD1. This CDR3 is 16 amino acids long. V was pared by 4 bases and J by 1 base, with 8 bases of the junction left unmatched. Germline lookup yields CDR1 SGHDT and CDR2 YYEEEE.

This chain joins TRBV6-5 and TRBJ2-7, with D uncertain. The CDR3 runs to 11 residues. In germline, CDR1 is MNHEY, CDR2 SVGAGI. The V end lost 6 bases, the J end lost 5 bases, and 8 bases lay between the germline ends. In DNA, the CDR3 is TGTGCCAGCAGACGACAAGACGAGCAGTACTTC. It encodes CASRRQDEQYF.

This sequence joins TRBV11-2 and TRBJ1-5; tentatively, D is TRBD1 (5 bases). Germline V lookup: CDR1 SGHAT, CDR2 FQNNGV. The CDR3 totals 12 residues. Trimming cost V 5 bases and J 4 bases, with 6 bases left between them. The CDR3 protein is CASSAGNQPQHF. The DNA for the CDR3 is TGTGCCAGCAGCGCAGGGAATCAGCCCCAGCATTTT.

V is TRBV7-3 and J is TRBJ1-1; the D is unclear. The CDR3 is 13 residues long. CDR1 is SGHTA, CDR2 FQGTGA, per germline. The V end lost 3 bases, the J end lost 1 base, and 6 bases lay between the germline ends. The CDR3 spells CASSFRENTEAFF. In nucleotides, the CDR3 is TGTGCCAGCAGCTTCCGAGAGAACACTGAAGCTTTCTTT.

The V call is TRBV7-3, the J call TRBJ2-3; TRBD2 matches 8 bases. Germline values: CDR1 SGHTA, CDR2 FQGTGA. The V and J ends lost 4 bases and 4 bases, in that order; junction bases with no gene match: 16. This CDR3 region has 18 residues. CDR3 DNA: TGTGCCAGCAGCTCCCTTGGTTCGAGCGGGAGCCCGGCAGATACGCAGTATTTT. Its translation: CASSSLGSSGSPADTQYF.

This clone appeared once. This sequence joins TRBV11-2 and TRBJ2-1, with D possibly TRBD1 on 7 matching bases. The CDR3 length is 14 residues. CDR1 is SGHAT, CDR2 FQNNGV, per germline. V gave up 4 bases and J gave up 5 bases, with 12 bases separating them. The CDR3 region is CASSWAGGNNEQFF. The CDR3 bases are TGTGCCAGCAGCTGGGCAGGGGGGAACAATGAGCAGTTCTTC.

A few counts support this clone. The V gene is TRBV6-6, the J gene TRBJ2-7; 8 bases map to TRBD2. The CDR3 consists of 14 residues. V shed 2 bases, J shed 0 bases, and the junction held 0 bases outside the gene matches. Per the germline V gene, CDR1 is MNHNY and CDR2 is SVGAGI (reference sequence). CDR3 loop: CASSYRGGSYEQYF. The CDR3 nucleotides read TGTGCCAGCAGTTACCGGGGGGGCTCCTACGAGCAGTACTTC.

The chain uses TRBV5-1 and TRBJ2-2; 10 bases agree with TRBD1. The CDR3 is made up of 14 amino acids. From germline, CDR1 is SGHRS and CDR2 YFSETQ. Unmatched junction bases numbered 6, after V lost 7 bases and J lost 6 bases. The chain's CDR3 is CASGTGVYPGELFF. DNA of the CDR3: TGCGCCAGCGGGACAGGGGTTTATCCCGGGGAGCTGTTTTTT.

V is TRBV6-6 and J is TRBJ1-5; D is unresolved. Trimming removed 4 bases from V and 2 bases from J, with 6 bases in between. Germline loops: CDR1 MNHNY, CDR2 SVGAGI (reference sequence). The CDR3 is 13 residues long. In DNA, the CDR3 is TGTGCCAGCAGTTTAAGAGGCAATCAGCCCCAGCATTTT. Its protein product is CASSLRGNQPQHF.

The gene calls are TRBV7-2 and TRBJ2-1, with D possibly being TRBD1 (6 bases). There are 15 residues in the CDR3. Germline V gene sequence: CDR1 SGHTA, CDR2 FQGNSA. Trimming shortened V by 4 bases and J by 5 bases, and 15 bases separated the two germline ends. CDR3 amino acids: CASSSTGTLDNEQFF. CDR3 coding DNA: TGTGCCAGCAGCTCGACCGGGACACTCGACAATGAGCAGTTCTTC.

The J gene is TRBJ2-3, the V gene TRBV7-8; 13 bases are shared with TRBD2. The germline gives CDR1 SGHVS, CDR2 FQNEAQ. Trimming at V came to 5 bases and at J to 4 bases, leaving 6 bases not matched to a gene. The CDR3 consists of 16 residues. CDR3 sequence (DNA): TGTGCCAGCAGCATAACTAGCGGGGGGGCCGCAGATACGCAGTATTTT. Its translation: CASSITSGGAADTQYF.

The rearrangement links TRBV30 to TRBJ1-3; 9 bases line up with TRBD1. The CDR3 runs to 15 residues. Losses at the gene ends were 1 base for V and 1 base for J; bases not matched to a gene: 2. Germline V gene lookup returns CDR1 GTSNPN and CDR2 SVGIG (reference sequence). The CDR3: CAWSADRGSGNTIYF. CDR3 sequence (DNA): TGTGCCTGGAGTGCGGACAGGGGATCTGGAAACACCATATATTTT.

The V call is TRBV28, the J call TRBJ1-2; TRBD1 is a possible D gene (6 bases). Germline-derived CDR1 and CDR2 are MDHEN and SYDVKM. The ends were cut back, 6 bases at V and 4 bases at J, with 9 bases in the middle. The CDR3 covers 12 residues. For the CDR3, the DNA is TGTGCCAGCAGCCAACAGGGCTATGGCTACACCTTC. It codes for CASSQQGYGYTF.

The chain couples TRBV2 to TRBJ1-6; no reliable D call. Germline CDR1 is SNHLY and CDR2 is FYNNEI. The CDR3 extends over 16 amino acids. Trimming stripped 4 bases from V and 3 bases from J, with 13 bases between. CDR3 in DNA: TGTGCCAGCAGTGGAGGAGCCGCGGACTATAATTCACCCCTCCACTTT. Protein product: CASSGGAADYNSPLHF.

The chain has TRBV9 and TRBJ2-7, with 10 bases lining up with TRBD2. The CDR3 spans 15 residues. The germline gives CDR1 SGDLS, CDR2 YYNGEE. Trimming cost V 4 bases and J 0 bases; bases outside gene matches: 4. The CDR3 region has the DNA TGTGCCAGCAGCCGAGGGACTAGCGTCTCCTACGAGCAGTACTTC. It is translated as CASSRGTSVSYEQYF.

V usage is TRBV19 and J usage is TRBJ2-7, with TRBD2 matching over 9 bases. V gave up 6 bases and J gave up 4 bases; unmatched junction bases: 13. The CDR3 extends over 16 amino acids. Germline V gene sequence: CDR1 LNHDA, CDR2 SQIVND (reference sequence). Here the CDR3 DNA reads TGTGCCAGTAGCCCTCACGGTCTTAGCGGGGGTTACGAGCAGTACTTC. Its protein is CASSPHGLSGGYEQYF. The whole variable domain, remainder taken from reference TRBV19 and TRBJ2-7, is DGGITQSPKYLFRKEGQNVTLSCEQNLNHDAMYWYRQDPGQGLRLIYYSQIVNDFQKGDIAEGYSVSREKKESFPLTVTSAQKNPTAFYLCASSPHGLSGGYEQYFGPGTRLTVT.

V gene TRBV5-1 combines with J gene TRBJ1-2; 12 nucleotides match TRBD1. V lost 1 base to trimming and J lost 7 bases; unmatched junction nucleotides: 11. In germline, CDR1 is SGHRS, CDR2 YFSETQ. The CDR3 has 17 residues. The CDR3 nucleotides read TGCGCCAGCAGCTTGTTTGGGACAGGGGGCGCGTTTGGTGGCTACACCTTC. As protein: CASSLFGTGGAFGGYTF.

V usage is TRBV20-1 and J usage is TRBJ2-7; tentatively, D is TRBD1 (6 bases). The CDR3 is made up of 11 amino acids. Germline CDR1 is DFQATT and CDR2 is SNEGSKA (reference sequence). CDR3 coding DNA: TGCAGCGCCGGGACACTCTACGAGCAGTACTTC. Protein: CSAGTLYEQYF.

The chain employs TRBV2 and TRBJ2-3; D is unclear. V dropped 2 bases and J dropped 2 bases, with 5 bases sitting between them. Germline-derived CDR1 and CDR2 are SNHLY and FYNNEI. The CDR3 has 13 amino acids. The CDR3 sequence is CASSEQNTDTQYF. The CDR3 DNA reads TGTGCCAGCAGTGAACAGAACACAGATACGCAGTATTTT.

The CDR3 here is CASSDQYDEQFF. CDR3 coding DNA: TGTGCCAGCAGTGATCAGTACGATGAGCAGTTCTTC. The rearrangement joins TRBV2 to TRBJ2-1, with D hard to call. Germline lookup yields CDR1 SNHLY and CDR2 FYNNEI. V lost 3 bases and J 8 bases, leaving 8 bases between the germline ends. CDR3 length: 12 residues.

In this sample, this clone turned up a few times. The gene calls are TRBV19 and TRBJ1-5; TRBD1 matches at 12 bases. From germline, CDR1 is LNHDA and CDR2 SQIVND (reference sequence). The CDR3 sequence is 14 residues long. V trimming: 10 bases; J trimming: 6 bases; junction bases outside the gene matches: 7. DNA of the CDR3: TGTGCCACCACACCGGGACAGGGGGCTCAGCCCCAGCATTTT. Translation gives CATTPGQGAQPQHF.

The chain employs TRBV18 and TRBJ1-6; D is possibly TRBD1 (6 bases). The CDR3 totals 18 residues. V was trimmed by 3 bases and J by 10 bases, leaving 25 bases between them. The germline V gene has CDR1 KGHSH and CDR2 LQKENI. CDR3 amino acids: CASSPFRSQGPDLSPLHF. The CDR3 region has the DNA TGTGCCAGCTCACCCTTTCGTTCGCAGGGGCCCGATCTATCACCCCTCCACTTT.